This T cell receptor beta chain was recovered during a study of cytomegalovirus exposure and HLA in healthy donors. Trimming stripped 1 base from V and 2 bases from J, with 10 bases between. CDR1 and CDR2 from the germline V gene are SGHRS and YFSETQ. The CDR3 runs to 16 residues. Sequenced by immunoSEQ multiplex PCR; TCRdb stores in-frame clones only, minus some. The data show about 160,000 clones, around 88% seen once. The donors were in the approximately 110-subject validation cohort; that cohort was separate from the roughly 730-subject first cohort. Notes on the study in general: Cytomegalovirus-associated status was assigned to 164 TCR beta chains.

This clone is a singleton in its sample. The antigen is unknown. The chain is built from TRBV5-1 and TRBJ2-6; TRBD2 might be the D (6 bases). The specimen sequenced was PBMCs. This clonotype was obtained from a woman younger than 35 in good health and CMV-seronegative. The CDR3 reads CASSLYPGAGANVLTF. For the CDR3, the DNA is TGCGCCAGCAGCTTGTATCCGGGGGCTGGGGCCAACGTCCTGACTTTC.